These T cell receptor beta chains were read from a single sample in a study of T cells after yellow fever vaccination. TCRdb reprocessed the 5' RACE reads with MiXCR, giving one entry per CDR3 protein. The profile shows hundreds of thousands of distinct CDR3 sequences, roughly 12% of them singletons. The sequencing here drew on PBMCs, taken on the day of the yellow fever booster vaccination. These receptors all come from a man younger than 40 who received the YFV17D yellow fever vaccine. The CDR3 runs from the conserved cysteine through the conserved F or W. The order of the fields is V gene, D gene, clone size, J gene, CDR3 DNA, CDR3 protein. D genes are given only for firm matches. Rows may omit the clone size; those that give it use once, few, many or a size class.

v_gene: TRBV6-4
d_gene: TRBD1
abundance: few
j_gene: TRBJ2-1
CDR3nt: TGTGCCAGCAGTGACACGGCAGGGGGTAATGAGCAGTTCTTC
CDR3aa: CASSDTAGGNEQFF

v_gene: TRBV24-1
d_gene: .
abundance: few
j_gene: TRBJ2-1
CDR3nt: TGTGCCACCAGTGGTAGCGGACGCTCCTACAATGAGCAGTTCTTC
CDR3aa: CATSGSGRSYNEQFF

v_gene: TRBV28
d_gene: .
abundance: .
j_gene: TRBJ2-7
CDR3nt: TGTGCCAGCAGCCCATTCAGGGGCCCAAGCTCCTACGAGCAGTACTTC
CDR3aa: CASSPFRGPSSYEQYF

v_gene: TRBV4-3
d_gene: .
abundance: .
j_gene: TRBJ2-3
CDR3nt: TGCGCCAGCAGCCAATCTCCGGCCGTGGATACCACAGATACGCAGTATTTT
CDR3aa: CASSQSPAVDTTDTQYF

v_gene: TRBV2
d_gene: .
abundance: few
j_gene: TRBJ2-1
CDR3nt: TGTGCCAGCAGGGTTACTAGCAATGAGCAGTTCTTC
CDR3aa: CASRVTSNEQFF

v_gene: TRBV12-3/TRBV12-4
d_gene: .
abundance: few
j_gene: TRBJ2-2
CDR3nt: TGTGCCAGCCACCGTAGTCGCACCGGGGAGCTGTTTTTT
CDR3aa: CASHRSRTGELFF

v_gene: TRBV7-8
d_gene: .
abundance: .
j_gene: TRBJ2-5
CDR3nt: TGTGCCAGCAGCCCCCGATTCGGAGAGACCCAGTACTTC
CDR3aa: CASSPRFGETQYF

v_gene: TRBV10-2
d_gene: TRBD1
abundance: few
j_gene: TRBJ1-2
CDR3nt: TGCGCCAGCACCTCGACAGGGGGGATCTATGGCTACACCTTC
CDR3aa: CASTSTGGIYGYTF

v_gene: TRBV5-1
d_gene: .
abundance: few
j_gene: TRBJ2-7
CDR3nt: TGCGCCAGCAGCTCGTCACAGGGCTACGAGCAGTACTTC
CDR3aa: CASSSSQGYEQYF

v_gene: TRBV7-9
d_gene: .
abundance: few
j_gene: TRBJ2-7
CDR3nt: TGTGCCAGCAGCCATGAGGAGACGGAGTACTTC
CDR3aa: CASSHEETEYF

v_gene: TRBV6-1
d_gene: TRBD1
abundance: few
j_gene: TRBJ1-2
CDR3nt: TGTGCCAGCAGTCGGGAGGGACAGGGGGCGCGGAGCTACACCTTC
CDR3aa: CASSREGQGARSYTF

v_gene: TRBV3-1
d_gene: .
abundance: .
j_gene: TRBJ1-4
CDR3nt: TGTGCCAGCAGCCAAGCGGGGGCCCCCGAAAAACTGTTTTTT
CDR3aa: CASSQAGAPEKLFF

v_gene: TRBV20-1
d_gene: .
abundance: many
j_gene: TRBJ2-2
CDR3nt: TGCAGTGCTAGCCTGGGTTCCGGGGAGCTGTTTTTT
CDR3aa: CSASLGSGELFF

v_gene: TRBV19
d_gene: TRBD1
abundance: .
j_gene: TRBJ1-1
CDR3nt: TGTGCCAGTAGGATAAGCGGACAGGTCACGAACACTGAAGCTTTCTTT
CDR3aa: CASRISGQVTNTEAFF

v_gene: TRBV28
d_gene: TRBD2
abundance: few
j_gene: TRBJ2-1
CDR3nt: TGTGCCAGCAGTCCCTTATCCCTACTAGCGGGAGGGACCTACAATGAGCAGTTCTTC
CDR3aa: CASSPLSLLAGGTYNEQFF

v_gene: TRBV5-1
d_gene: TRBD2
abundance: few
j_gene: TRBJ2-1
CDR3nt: TGCGCCAGCAATAGGTGGGAGGGCCTTTACAATGAGCAGTTCTTC
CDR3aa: CASNRWEGLYNEQFF

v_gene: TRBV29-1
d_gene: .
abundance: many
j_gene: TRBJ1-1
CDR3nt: TGCAGCGCCGGGACCTCCCTTCAAGCTTTCTTT
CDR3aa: CSAGTSLQAFF

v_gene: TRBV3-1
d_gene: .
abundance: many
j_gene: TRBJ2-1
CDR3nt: TGTGCCAGCAGCCAAAGGAAAACGGAACCTCGCAGGGCTCCTTACAATGAGCAGTTCTTC
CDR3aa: CASSQRKTEPRRAPYNEQFF

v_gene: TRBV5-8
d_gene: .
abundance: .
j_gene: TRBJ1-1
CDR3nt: TGTGCCAGCAGCTTGGTAGAGGGGGGAACTGAAGCTTTCTTT
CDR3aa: CASSLVEGGTEAFF

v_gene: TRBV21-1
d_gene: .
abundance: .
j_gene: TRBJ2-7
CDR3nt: TGTGCCAGCACCCTGCAGGACGAGCAGTACTTC
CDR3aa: CASTLQDEQYF

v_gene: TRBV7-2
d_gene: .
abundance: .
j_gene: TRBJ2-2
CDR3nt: TGTGCCAGCAGCTCCGACAAGGGCAAGGAGCTGTTTTTT
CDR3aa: CASSSDKGKELFF

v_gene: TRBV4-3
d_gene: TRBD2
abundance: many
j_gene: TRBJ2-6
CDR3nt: TGCGCCAGCAGGGGTACCGGGGGGGCTTCTGGGGCCAACGTCCTGACTTTC
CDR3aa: CASRGTGGASGANVLTF

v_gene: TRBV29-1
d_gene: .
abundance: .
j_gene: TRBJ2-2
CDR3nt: TGCAGCGTTGATATTGGGAACACCGGGGAGCTGTTTTTT
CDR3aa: CSVDIGNTGELFF

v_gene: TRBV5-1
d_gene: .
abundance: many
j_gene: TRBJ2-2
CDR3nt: TGTGCCAGCAGCTTAGGCACAGGGAGCACCGGGGAGCTGTTTTTT
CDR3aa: CASSLGTGSTGELFF

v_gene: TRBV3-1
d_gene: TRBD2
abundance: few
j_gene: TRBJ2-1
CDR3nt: TGTGCCAGCAGCCAATACCGGGCCCGACTAGCGGTCTACAATGAGCAGTTCTTC
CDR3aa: CASSQYRARLAVYNEQFF

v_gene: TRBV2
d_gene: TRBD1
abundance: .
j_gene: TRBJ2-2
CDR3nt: TGTGCCAGCAACGGGGTAGGGGGCGCAAACACCGGGGAGCTGTTTTTT
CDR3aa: CASNGVGGANTGELFF

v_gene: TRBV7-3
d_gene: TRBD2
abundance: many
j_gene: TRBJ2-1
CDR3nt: TGTGCCAGCAGTAGTATGGGGAGGGCCTTACGCAATGAGCAGTTCTTC
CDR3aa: CASSSMGRALRNEQFF

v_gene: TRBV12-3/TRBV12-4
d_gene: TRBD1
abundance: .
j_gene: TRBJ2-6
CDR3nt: TGTGCCAGCAGTTTAGAAGGGACAGGGCCTCTCCCTGGGGCCAACGTCCTGACTTTC
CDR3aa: CASSLEGTGPLPGANVLTF

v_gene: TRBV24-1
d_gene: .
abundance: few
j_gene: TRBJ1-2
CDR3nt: TGTGCCACCAGCGACGGCGATGGCTACACCTTC
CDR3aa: CATSDGDGYTF

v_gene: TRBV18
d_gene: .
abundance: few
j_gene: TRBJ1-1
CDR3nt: TGTGCCAGCTCACTTAAGAACGGGGCTCAGATGGCTTTCTTT
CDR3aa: CASSLKNGAQMAFF

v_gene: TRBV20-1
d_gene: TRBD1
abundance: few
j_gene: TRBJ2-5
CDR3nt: TGCAGTGCTTCAGACAGGGGGAGTACGGAGACCCAGTACTTC
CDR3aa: CSASDRGSTETQYF

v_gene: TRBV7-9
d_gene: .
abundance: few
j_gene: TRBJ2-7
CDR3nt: TGTGCCAGCAGCTTAGCGCTTGGTAGCGTATCCTACGAGCAGTACTTC
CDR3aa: CASSLALGSVSYEQYF

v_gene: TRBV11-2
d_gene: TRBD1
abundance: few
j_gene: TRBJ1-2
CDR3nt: TGTGCCAGCAACTTCGGGACAGAGGACGTTTATGGCTACACCTTC
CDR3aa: CASNFGTEDVYGYTF

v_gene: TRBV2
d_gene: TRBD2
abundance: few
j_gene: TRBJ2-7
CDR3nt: TGTGCCAGCAGTGAAACCTTGACTAGCGGGATTGATGAGCAGTACTTC
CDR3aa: CASSETLTSGIDEQYF

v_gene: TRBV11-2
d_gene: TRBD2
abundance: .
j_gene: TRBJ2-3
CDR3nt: TGTGCCAGCAGCTTAGAGAGGGGGGGGAGGCTGGGACTAGCGGGCACAGATACGCAGTATTTT
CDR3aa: CASSLERGGRLGLAGTDTQYF

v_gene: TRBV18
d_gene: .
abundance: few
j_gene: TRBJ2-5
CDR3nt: TGTGCCAGCTCACCACCGATGGGAGAGACCCAGTACTTC
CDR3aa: CASSPPMGETQYF

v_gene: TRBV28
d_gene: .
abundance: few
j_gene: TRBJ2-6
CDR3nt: TGTGCCAGCAGTTTTGGCGGCTCTGGGGCCAACGTCCTGACTTTC
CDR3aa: CASSFGGSGANVLTF

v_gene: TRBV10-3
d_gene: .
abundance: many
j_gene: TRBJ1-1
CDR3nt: TGTGCCATCAGTGGATCCCTCAACACTGAAGCTTTCTTT
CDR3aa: CAISGSLNTEAFF

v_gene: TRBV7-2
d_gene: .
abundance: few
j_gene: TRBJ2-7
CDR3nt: TGTGCCAGCAGCTTAGGGCAGTATATTTCACCCTACGAGCAGTACTTC
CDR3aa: CASSLGQYISPYEQYF

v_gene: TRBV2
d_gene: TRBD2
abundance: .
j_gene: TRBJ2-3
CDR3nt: TGTGCCAGCGGGAGGGTGGATACGCAGTATTTT
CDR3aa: CASGRVDTQYF

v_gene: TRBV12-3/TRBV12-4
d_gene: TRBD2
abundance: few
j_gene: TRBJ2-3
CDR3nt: TGTGCCAGCACCTTCGTGGCGGGAGGGGGAAATACGCAGTATTTT
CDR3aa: CASTFVAGGGNTQYF

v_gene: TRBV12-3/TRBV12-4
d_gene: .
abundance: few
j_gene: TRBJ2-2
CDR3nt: TGTGCCAGCAGACGCCGGGCCGGGGAGCTGTTTTTT
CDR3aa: CASRRRAGELFF

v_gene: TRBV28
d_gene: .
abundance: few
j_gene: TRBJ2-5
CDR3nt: TGTGCCACCGAGGCCGGACCCTTGAAGTACCAAGAGACCCAGTACTTC
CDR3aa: CATEAGPLKYQETQYF